This T cell receptor beta chain was recovered during a study of CD8 T cells in ankylosing spondylitis. Study-level points and caveats: Disease-linked clones reportedly showed significant enrichment in matched ankylosing spondylitis synovial fluid. Some of these motif variants have turned up before, in reports on reactive arthritis synovial fluid and blood.

Quantitative 5'-RACE with molecular barcodes generated TCR beta libraries. From the 5' RACE reads, TCRdb called clonotypes with MiXCR, one entry per CDR3 protein. The table records some 240,000 distinct CDR3 sequences, around 9.1% of them present only once. This clonotype was seen ten or more times. Its antigen is unknown. V was pared by 3 bases and J by 8 bases, with 16 bases between. Per the germline V gene, CDR1 is KGHSH and CDR2 is LQKENI. This CDR3 is built from 15 residues. This chain joins TRBV18 and TRBJ1-4; tentatively, D is TRBD1 (5 bases). The TCR sequence derives from a male donor with ankylosing spondylitis or in good health (not recorded which). Material for sequencing was blood, either unsorted or a sorted T cell fraction (not recorded which). CDR3 region: CASSPREQAGEKLFF. The CDR3 nucleotides read TGTGCCAGCTCACCTCGGGAACAGGCAGGGGAAAAACTGTTTTTT.